What follows are 32 T cell receptor beta chains derived from one specimen sequenced in a study of blood T cell repertoires in COVID-19. Produced via immunoSEQ multiplex PCR; TCRdb's table is partial and in-frame only. The table includes about 220,000 clones, just over 85% detected once. Sequencing was done on a sample of PBMCs or T cells enriched from blood (not recorded which). The origin of the receptors is a woman aged 40 to 50 with acute COVID-19.

The chain is built from TRBV6-5 and TRBJ1-6, with D hard to call. V was trimmed by 0 bases and J by 10 bases, leaving 10 bases between them. The CDR3 runs 14 residues. Germline V lookup: CDR1 MNHEY, CDR2 SVGAGI. CDR3 region: CASSYSGGQSPLHF. The CDR3 bases are TGTGCCAGCAGTTACTCCGGAGGGCAGTCACCCCTCCACTTT.

Of note for this clone: The same CDR3 arises from other DNA sequences in this sample as well. As DNA, the CDR3 is TGTGCCAGCAGCCCCCGAGGCAGCAATCAGCCCCAGCATTTT. Its protein product is CASSPRGSNQPQHF. V and J are TRBV7-9 and TRBJ1-5, with D unresolved. This CDR3 is 14 amino acids long. V lost 5 bases and J lost 1, with 9 bases in between. Looked up from germline, CDR1 is SEHNR and CDR2 is FQNEAQ (reference sequence).

The chain recombines TRBV7-3 with TRBJ1-5; 7 positions agree with TRBD1. V lost 6 bases, J lost 7 bases, and 3 bases stayed unmatched. Germline assignment: CDR1 SGHTA and CDR2 FQGTGA. This CDR3 is built from 12 residues. The DNA of the CDR3 is TGTGCCAGCAGTTCAGGGGGACAGCCCCAGCATTTT. Amino acid sequence: CASSSGGQPQHF.

The rearrangement links TRBV19 to TRBJ2-1, with 10 bases matching TRBD2. J gave up 8 bases and V 3 bases, and 13 bases lay outside the gene matches. Germline V gene lookup returns CDR1 LNHDA and CDR2 SQIVND (reference sequence). This CDR3 contains 17 residues. DNA of the CDR3: TGTGCCAGTAGTATTGCAAGCGGGGGGGCCGGTGGGGATGAGCAGTTCTTC. Its protein product is CASSIASGGAGGDEQFF.

The chain joins TRBV19 to TRBJ1-1, with D uncertain. The V gene's germline CDR1 is LNHDA and CDR2 SQIVND (reference sequence). The germline V and J ends were trimmed by 7 bases and 2 bases, with 14 bases remaining between them. CDR3 length equals 14 residues. The CDR3 is CASKEVNQNTEAFF. The CDR3 nucleotides are TGTGCCAGTAAAGAGGTTAATCAAAACACTGAAGCTTTCTTT.

Remarks on this clone: This sample also contains other DNA sequences that code for the same CDR3. The chain couples TRBV6-5 to TRBJ1-3; D is ambiguous. The V end was cut by 0 bases, the J end by 4 bases, with 4 bases between. Germline CDR1 reads MNHEY; CDR2 reads SVGAGI. The CDR3 spans 13 residues. CDR3 sequence: CASSYSRGNTIYF. CDR3 DNA: TGTGCCAGCAGTTACTCCAGGGGAAACACCATATATTTT.

The chain has TRBV2 and TRBJ1-2; D might be TRBD1 (5 bases). CDR1 is SNHLY, CDR2 FYNNEI, per germline. Trimming took 8 bases from V and 2 from J, leaving 15 bases between them. CDR3 length equals 14 residues. CDR3 region: CASGDSSLNYGYTF. The CDR3 DNA sequence: TGTGCCAGCGGAGACAGCAGCCTGAACTATGGCTACACCTTC.

This clone has only one observation. This rearrangement joins TRBV3-1 (or the pseudogene TRBV3-2) to TRBJ1-3, with D possibly being TRBD1 (5 bases). The CDR3 has 14 amino acids. Germline assignment: CDR1 LGHDT and CDR2 YNNKEL (reference sequence). The V and J ends lost 1 base and 4 bases respectively, with 8 bases between them. This chain's CDR3 is CASSQGTSGNTIYF. The CDR3 coding sequence is TGTGCCAGCAGCCAAGGGACATCAGGAAACACCATATATTTT.

The rearrangement uses TRBV3-1 (or the pseudogene TRBV3-2) and TRBJ1-1; tentatively, D is TRBD1 (6 bases). This CDR3 has 13 residues. V lost 3 bases and J 7 bases, leaving 12 bases between the germline ends. The germline CDR1 and CDR2 sequences are LGHDT and YNNKEL (reference sequence). The chain's CDR3 is CASSQISGVEAFF. CDR3 sequence (DNA): TGTGCCAGCAGCCAGATTTCAGGGGTTGAAGCTTTCTTT.

The rearrangement links TRBV9 to TRBJ1-1, with D unclear. Germline CDR1 SGDLS, CDR2 YYNGEE. Trimming shortened V by 0 bases and J by 5 bases, and 8 bases separated the two germline ends. The CDR3 extends over 13 amino acids. CDR3: CASSVERYTEAFF. For the CDR3, the DNA is TGTGCCAGCAGCGTAGAGCGTTATACTGAAGCTTTCTTT.

The V call is TRBV5-1, the J call TRBJ1-3; TRBD1 is a possible D gene (6 bases). CDR1 SGHRS and CDR2 YFSETQ come from the germline V gene. This CDR3 region has 17 residues. The V end lost 0 bases, the J end lost 0 bases, and 13 bases lay between the germline ends. The CDR3 loop is CASSLVSGAGSGNTIYF. The DNA of the CDR3 is TGCGCCAGCAGCTTGGTTTCAGGGGCGGGCTCTGGAAACACCATATATTTT. The whole variable domain, filled in from reference TRBV5-1 and TRBJ1-3, reads KAGVTQTPRYLIKTRGQQVTLSCSPISGHRSVSWYQQTPGQGLQFLFEYFSETQRNKGNFPGRFSGRQFSNSRSEMNVSTLELGDSALYLCASSLVSGAGSGNTIYFGEGSWLTVV.

J is TRBJ1-3 and V is TRBV10-3; 12 bases align to TRBD1. CDR3 length equals 18 residues. CDR1 is ENHRY, CDR2 SYGVKD, per germline. J lost 4 bases, V lost 6 bases, and 13 bases had no gene match. Here the CDR3 reads CAIRGGQGASGDGNTIYF. The CDR3 DNA reads TGTGCCATCAGAGGGGGACAGGGGGCAAGTGGGGACGGAAACACCATATATTTT.

The V gene is TRBV27, the J gene TRBJ1-1; TRBD1 matches at 8 bases. The CDR3 loop spans 14 amino acids. Per the germline V gene, CDR1 is MNHEY and CDR2 is SMNVEV (reference sequence). The V and J ends lost 5 bases and 4 bases, in that order; junction bases with no gene match: 6. The CDR3 reads CASSNRQGTTEAFF. CDR3 coding DNA: TGTGCCAGCAGTAATAGACAGGGGACCACTGAAGCTTTCTTT.

The chain has TRBV3-1 (or the pseudogene TRBV3-2) and TRBJ2-2; no firm D call. The CDR3 has 13 residues. The V gene's germline CDR1 is LGHDT and CDR2 YNNKEL (reference sequence). Trimming shortened V by 6 bases and J by 0 bases, and 5 bases separated the two germline ends. CDR3 residues: CASSQTNTGELFF. CDR3 coding DNA: TGTGCCAGCAGTCAGACGAACACCGGGGAGCTGTTTTTT.

The chain is built from TRBV15 and TRBJ2-7, with D tentatively TRBD1 (6 bases). This CDR3 has 16 residues. V lost 0 bases, J lost 3 bases, and 15 bases lay in between. Germline V CDR1 and CDR2: LNHNV, YYDKDF (reference sequence). Written as DNA, the CDR3 is TGTGCCACCAGCAGAGAAAAACCCGGGACATTCTACGAGCAGTACTTC. Translation gives CATSREKPGTFYEQYF.

This clone came up a few times. This rearrangement joins TRBV6-6 to TRBJ2-2; D not resolved. The CDR3 is made up of 13 amino acids. The germline CDR1 and CDR2 sequences are MNHNY and SVGAGI (reference sequence). The germline V and J ends were trimmed by 0 bases and 9 bases, with 8 bases remaining between them. The CDR3 loop reads CASSYSENRELFF. In DNA form, the CDR3 reads TGTGCCAGCAGTTACTCGGAGAACAGGGAGCTGTTTTTT.

The V and J genes are TRBV7-2 and TRBJ1-5; D gene unclear. CDR3 size: 13 residues. Germline values: CDR1 SGHTA, CDR2 FQGNSA. Trimming removed 7 bases at V and 0 bases at J, with 7 bases between. CDR3 sequence: CASKQYSNQPQHF. CDR3 coding DNA: TGTGCCAGCAAACAATATAGCAATCAGCCCCAGCATTTT.

The rearrangement joins TRBV5-4 to TRBJ1-4; possibly TRBD1 for D (6 bases). Germline CDR1 SGHNT, CDR2 YYREEE (reference sequence). The CDR3 sequence is 14 residues long. V was shortened by 2 bases and J by 5 bases, with 10 bases between the two germline ends. The CDR3 DNA is TGTGCCAGCAGCTTAGCGGGGGCGAATGAAAAACTGTTTTTT. This encodes CASSLAGANEKLFF.

This clone was counted a single time. V gene TRBV25-1 combines with J gene TRBJ2-5, with 7 positions matching TRBD2. CDR1 MGHDK and CDR2 SYGVNS come from the germline V gene. Unmatched junction bases numbered 2, after V lost 0 bases and J lost 4 bases. The CDR3 consists of 14 residues. CDR3 sequence: CASSEYWGGETQYF. As DNA, the CDR3 is TGTGCCAGCAGTGAATATTGGGGGGGAGAGACCCAGTACTTC.

The gene calls are TRBV4-2 and TRBJ1-1; possibly TRBD1 for D (5 bases). This CDR3 region has 15 residues. Trimming left V 0 bases short and J 4 bases short, with 12 bases between. Germline V lookup: CDR1 LGHNA, CDR2 YNFKEQ. The DNA for the CDR3 is TGTGCCAGCAGCCAAGACGAGGGGAGGCTCACTGAAGCTTTCTTT. Protein: CASSQDEGRLTEAFF.

The chain joins TRBV4-3 to TRBJ1-5, with D unclear. V was clipped by 5 bases and J by 2 bases, with 10 bases between them. In germline, CDR1 is LGHNA, CDR2 YSLEER. CDR3 length: 14 residues. CDR3 residues: CASSDGQGNQPQHF. The CDR3 DNA reads TGCGCCAGCAGCGATGGGCAGGGCAATCAGCCCCAGCATTTT.

This clone was counted a single time. This chain joins TRBV25-1 and TRBJ2-1; D may be TRBD2 (6 bases). Germline V gene data show CDR1 as MGHDK and CDR2 as SYGVNS. The CDR3 is 12 residues long. With 7 bases removed from V and 3 bases from J, the gap between germline ends came to 7 bases. In DNA, the CDR3 is TGTGCCAGCAAGACTAGCTACAATGAGCAGTTCTTC. Translated: CASKTSYNEQFF.

The genes are TRBV20-1 and TRBJ1-2, with TRBD1 identical over 8 bases. Trimming at V came to 3 bases and at J to 6 bases, leaving 6 bases not matched to a gene. This CDR3 contains 13 residues. From germline, CDR1 is DFQATT and CDR2 SNEGSKA (reference sequence). The CDR3 DNA follows: TGCAGTGCTAGTCTTGGGACAGGAGATGGCTACACCTTC. Protein: CSASLGTGDGYTF.

The V gene is TRBV7-2, the J gene TRBJ1-5; D call uncertain. There are 14 residues in the CDR3. Deletions cut 2 bases from V and 4 bases from J, with 9 bases between. Germline CDR1 SGHTA, CDR2 FQGNSA. The CDR3 DNA reads as TGTGCCAGCAGCTTACTAGCGGGTAATCAGCCCCAGCATTTT. It codes for CASSLLAGNQPQHF.

This chain links TRBV4-1 with TRBJ1-2; D uncertain. Germline V gene sequence: CDR1 MGHRA, CDR2 YSYEKL. The CDR3 covers 15 residues. Trimming removed 0 bases at V and 3 bases at J, with 11 bases between. The CDR3 nucleotides are TGCGCCAGCAGCCAAGATCTGGCCACCTACTATGGCTACACCTTC. Translation gives CASSQDLATYYGYTF.

In this sample, this clone turned up once. The rearrangement joins TRBV14 to TRBJ1-2; 9 bases fit TRBD1. With 4 bases clipped from V and 4 bases from J, the junction kept 13 bases outside the gene matches. The length of the CDR3 is 17 residues. The germline V gene encodes CDR1 SGHDN and CDR2 FVKESK. The CDR3 here is CASSPFDRQGDPYGYTF. DNA for the CDR3: TGTGCCAGCAGCCCATTTGACCGACAGGGGGATCCCTATGGCTACACCTTC.

This clone was recorded a few times. J is TRBJ1-2 and V is TRBV6-6; a weak D match, TRBD1 (6 bases). The CDR3 consists of 15 residues. V lost 10 bases, J lost 4 bases, and 22 bases lay in between. Germline V CDR1 and CDR2: MNHNY, SVGAGI (reference sequence). The CDR3 protein is CATGRGQPTVYGYTF. For the CDR3, the DNA is TGTGCCACCGGACGAGGACAGCCTACCGTCTATGGCTACACCTTC.

This clone was found a few times. The V call is TRBV7-9, the J call TRBJ2-5; perhaps TRBD2 as D (5 bases). The germline CDR1 and CDR2 sequences are SEHNR and FQNEAQ (reference sequence). The length of the CDR3 is 13 residues. V was shortened by 2 bases and J by 4 bases, with 8 bases between the two germline ends. The CDR3 here is CASSLPLGETQYF. The CDR3 DNA sequence: TGTGCCAGCAGCTTACCACTAGGAGAGACCCAGTACTTC. The full variable domain, completed using reference TRBV7-9 and TRBJ2-5, is DTGVSQNPRHKITKRGQNVTFRCDPISEHNRLYWYRQTLGQGPEFLTYFQNEAQLEKSRLLSDRFSAERPKGSFSTLEIQRTEQGDSAMYLCASSLPLGETQYFGPGTRLLVL.

The chain recombines TRBV7-8 with TRBJ1-5; D remains ambiguous. The germline V and J ends were trimmed by 1 base and 4 bases, with 11 bases remaining between them. The CDR3 totals 15 residues. CDR1 SGHVS and CDR2 FQNEAQ come from the germline V gene. CDR3 nucleotides: TGTGCCAGCAGCTTAGTTATAGGCGGGAATCAGCCCCAGCATTTT. Protein product: CASSLVIGGNQPQHF.

The chain is built from TRBV5-4 and TRBJ1-1; no reliable D call. This CDR3 region has 14 residues. The germline CDR1 and CDR2 sequences are SGHNT and YYREEE (reference sequence). V lost 2 bases, J lost 1 base, and 9 bases lay in between. The CDR3 DNA follows: TGTGCCAGCAGCTTAAACAGCCCGAACACTGAAGCTTTCTTT. Amino acid sequence: CASSLNSPNTEAFF.

This clone came up a few times. The gene calls are TRBV7-9 and TRBJ1-4; the D gene is possibly TRBD1 (5 bases). The CDR3 length is 16 residues. Germline V gives CDR1 SEHNR, CDR2 FQNEAQ (reference sequence). V was trimmed by 4 bases and J by 4 bases, leaving 16 bases between them. CDR3: CASSSFDSANNEKLFF. CDR3 DNA sequence: TGTGCCAGCAGCTCATTTGACAGCGCAAATAATGAAAAACTGTTTTTT.

The chain joins TRBV5-1 to TRBJ1-2; D may be TRBD1 (6 bases). With 6 bases removed from V and 0 bases from J, the gap between germline ends came to 12 bases. The germline gives CDR1 SGHRS, CDR2 YFSETQ. This CDR3 is 14 amino acids long. This CDR3 is CASNLDSSNYGYTF. Written as DNA, the CDR3 is TGCGCCAGCAATCTGGACAGTTCTAACTATGGCTACACCTTC.